The T cell receptor beta chain under discussion was sequenced for a study of cytomegalovirus exposure and HLA in healthy donors. This PCR relied on a set of 60 Vbeta primers and 13 Jbeta primers. Profiling relied on immunoSEQ multiplex PCR, and the TCRdb table lists in-frame clones only, not all of them. The sample holds around 130,000 clones, just under 75% seen once. Findings and limits, study-wide: CMV antigen specificity of a few CMV-associated chains was confirmed in vitro. It was reported in a later analysis that an Asian-associated ancestry cluster showed fewer N-insertions than the approximately 690-donor mean. Because they were indistinguishable, some V segments, including TRBV6-2 and TRBV6-3, were excluded. Many donors carried some public TCRs, although rarity characterized most TCR sequences.

The V gene's germline CDR1 is SQVTM and CDR2 ANQGSEA. The CDR3 covers 12 residues. V lost 5 bases to trimming and J lost 4 bases; unmatched junction nucleotides: 3. Comment on this clone: What it recognizes is unknown.

The sample comprised PBMCs. The V and J genes are TRBV29-1 and TRBJ1-2, with 8 bases that match TRBD1. The clonotype originates from a man aged 35 to 55 in good health and CMV-seropositive. CDR3 DNA: TGCAGCGTTCATACAGGGGGCTATGGCTACACCTTC. It translates to CSVHTGGYGYTF.